This T cell receptor (beta chain) derives from a study of blood T cell repertoires in COVID-19. Study at large: Nucleic acid was either cDNA or gDNA, and it came from T cells, B-cell-depleted T cells, or PBMCs.

While infection was still active, Seattle patients were enrolled and then followed longitudinally. This CDR3 region has 16 residues. V shed 2 bases and J shed 6 bases, with 17 bases lying between them. CDR1 and CDR2 from the germline V gene are MNHEY and SMNVEV (reference sequence). Per the original data handling: Estimation of nucleated cell counts was performed using reference gene primer amplification. TCRdb keeps only in-frame clones here, not all; method: immunoSEQ multiplex PCR. D and trimming come from the DNA, and the V and J calls and clone size come from that table. Altogether around 290,000 clones are present, approximately 86% being singletons, with the ten largest covering about 12%.

The sequence was obtained from a woman aged 65 to 85 with COVID-19, enrolled during active disease. The material sequenced was peripheral blood. The chain combines TRBV27 with TRBJ2-1; possibly TRBD2 for D (6 bases). For the CDR3, the DNA is TGTGCCAGCAGTTTACTGGGGACCTTGGGGGGCAATGAGCAGTTCTTC. Residues: CASSLLGTLGGNEQFF.